These 16 T cell receptor beta chains share one sample of origin, sequenced in a study of blood T cells in healthy people across ages. The use of a sample-barcoded 5' primer and a J-beta primer mix characterized a second PCR of roughly 6 to 11 cycles. TCRdb re-analysed the 5' RACE reads in MiXCR, keeping a single row per CDR3 protein. This table has 1.5 million to 2 million distinct CDR3 sequences, about 50% appearing once. The sample was blood. These TCRs come from a woman between 40 and 50 years old in good health.

V and J are TRBV20-1 and TRBJ2-1, with a tentative D call TRBD2 (6 bases). Germline CDR1 reads DFQATT; CDR2 reads SNEGSKA (reference sequence). The length of the CDR3 is 16 residues. Trimming shortened V by 1 base and J by 0 bases, and 13 bases separated the two germline ends. CDR3 amino acids: CSARVIAASSYNEQFF. CDR3 in DNA: TGCAGTGCTAGAGTTATAGCGGCGAGCTCCTACAATGAGCAGTTCTTC.

This clonotype was seen once. The V call is TRBV9, the J call TRBJ1-2; D not resolved. The germline V gene encodes CDR1 SGDLS and CDR2 YYNGEE. Trimming removed 3 bases at V and 1 base at J, with 7 bases between. This CDR3 is 13 amino acids long. CDR3 nucleotide sequence: TGTGCCAGCAGCGGACGAGGTAACTATGGCTACACCTTC. The encoded protein is CASSGRGNYGYTF.

This clonotype was detected only once. An end of the junction does not agree with germline; a read error may underlie this. The V gene is TRBV20-1, the J gene TRBJ1-2; D might be TRBD1 (5 bases). Germline CDR1 and CDR2: DFQATT and SNEGSKA (reference sequence). The CDR3 has 13 residues. Here the CDR3 reads CSARAGNEYGYTF. In DNA, the CDR3 is TGCAGTGCTAGAGCAGGGAATGAATATGGCTACACTTTC.

The rearrangement links TRBV5-6 to TRBJ2-1, with 11 bases aligning to TRBD2. The length of the CDR3 is 15 residues. The germline V gene encodes CDR1 SGHDT and CDR2 YYEEEE. Losses at the gene ends were 3 bases for V and 8 bases for J; bases not matched to a gene: 7. The CDR3 sequence: CASSSSGGWIDEQFF. CDR3 coding DNA: TGTGCCAGCAGCTCTAGCGGGGGGTGGATCGATGAGCAGTTCTTC.

The V gene is TRBV27, the J gene TRBJ2-5, with 7 bases matching TRBD1. Germline CDR1 reads MNHEY; CDR2 reads SMNVEV (reference sequence). The ends lost 2 bases at V and 4 bases at J; junction bases unmatched: 4. The CDR3 is 14 residues long. The CDR3 coding sequence is TGTGCCAGCAGTTTAGGGGACAGAACAGAGACCCAGTACTTC. It translates to CASSLGDRTETQYF.

Worth noting for this clonotype: Germline is not matched at one junction end, which may reflect a read error. The rearrangement links TRBV6-2 or TRBV6-3 to TRBJ2-5; tentative D call: TRBD1 (5 bases). The CDR3 extends over 13 amino acids. The germline V gene encodes CDR1 MNHEY and CDR2 SVGEGT. CDR3 sequence reads: CASRPTAQETQDF. Written as DNA, the CDR3 is TGTGCCAGCAGACCGACAGCCCAAGAGACCCAGGACTTC.

In this sample, this clonotype turned up a few times. The V and J genes are TRBV2 and TRBJ2-7; D uncertain. This CDR3 region has 14 residues. Germline V gene data show CDR1 as SNHLY and CDR2 as FYNNEI. The V end was cut by 1 base, the J end by 3 bases, with 10 bases between. The CDR3 bases are TGTGCCAGCAGTGAAGAGTCAGCGTACTACGAGCAGTACTTC. Translating gives CASSEESAYYEQYF.

The DNA for the CDR3 is TGCGCCAGCAGCCATCCAGCAGCTAACTATGGCTACACCTTC. This codes for CASSHPAANYGYTF. V usage is TRBV4-3 and J usage is TRBJ1-2; no clear D. Trimming removed 3 bases at V and 0 bases at J, with 8 bases between. CDR3 length: 14 residues. Germline lookup yields CDR1 LGHNA and CDR2 YSLEER.

This chain uses TRBV4-3 with TRBJ1-1; a weak D match, TRBD1 (5 bases). Germline-derived CDR1 and CDR2 are LGHNA and YSLEER. The length of the CDR3 is 20 residues. The ends were cut back, 1 base at V and 0 bases at J, with 24 bases in the middle. CDR3 in DNA: TGCGCCAGCAGCCAAGCCAGGGCGAAGGAGGTCTTTCCGATGAACACTGAAGCTTTCTTT. It yields the protein CASSQARAKEVFPMNTEAFF.

This chain uses TRBV7-8 with TRBJ2-5; D is perhaps TRBD1 (6 bases). The end of the DNA is better explained by TRBJ2-7, so the J call may be wrong. The CDR3 runs to 14 residues. CDR1 is SGHVS and CDR2 is FQNEAQ in the germline V gene. CDR3 sequence reads: CASSLGHRGYEQYF. In nucleotides, the CDR3 is TGTGCCAGCAGCTTAGGGCATAGGGGGTACGAGCAGTACTTC.

CDR3 residues: CASSRQVLENSPLHF. CDR3 DNA: TGTGCCAGCAGCAGACAGGTCCTAGAGAATTCACCCCTCCACTTT. V usage is TRBV11-2 and J usage is TRBJ1-6, with a tentative D call TRBD1 (6 bases). There are 15 residues in the CDR3. CDR1 is SGHAT and CDR2 is FQNNGV in the germline V gene. With 5 bases removed from V and 7 bases from J, the gap between germline ends came to 15 bases.

V gene TRBV5-1 combines with J gene TRBJ2-4; TRBD2 agrees at 7 bases. The end of the DNA fits TRBJ2-7 better, so the J call may be wrong. This CDR3 comprises 17 residues. Germline assignment: CDR1 SGHRS and CDR2 YFSETQ. The CDR3 DNA reads TGCGCCAGCAGCTTGGTGGCTTCGCGGGACTACGCCTACGAGCAGTACTTC. Translating gives CASSLVASRDYAYEQYF.

V gene TRBV6-5 combines with J gene TRBJ1-2; D uncertain. This CDR3 has 11 residues. Germline assignment: CDR1 MNHEY and CDR2 SVGAGI. V lost 6 bases and J lost 7, with 9 bases in between. The CDR3: CASSGSLGYTF. The CDR3 DNA is TGTGCCAGCAGCGGCAGCCTTGGCTACACCTTC.

To note about this clonotype: This may stem from a read error, because a much larger clone lies one nucleotide away. The chain joins TRBV29-1 to TRBJ2-5; no firm D call. V shed 2 bases and J shed 3 bases, with 10 bases lying between them. Germline lookup yields CDR1 SQVTM and CDR2 ANQGSEA. The CDR3 covers 13 residues. The DNA of the CDR3 is TGCAGCGTTGAAATCGCGGTAGAAGAGACCCAGTACTTC. Translating gives CSVEIAVEETQYF.

This chain joins TRBV6-2 or TRBV6-3 and TRBJ2-5; D possibly corresponds to TRBD2 (5 bases). The ends were cut back, 0 bases at V and 7 bases at J, with 12 bases in the middle. This CDR3 comprises 14 residues. The germline CDR1 and CDR2 sequences are MNHEY and SVGEGT. The CDR3 region has the DNA TGTGCCAGCAGTTACTCGAGGGTCATAGCGACCCAGTACTTC. Its protein is CASSYSRVIATQYF.

This clonotype occurred once. The chain has TRBV20-1 and TRBJ2-5; a weak D match, TRBD2 (5 bases). Germline V CDR1 and CDR2: DFQATT, SNEGSKA (reference sequence). The CDR3 covers 15 residues. The V end lost 3 bases, the J end lost 5 bases, and 19 bases lay between the germline ends. CDR3 region: CSARPSTTHRETQYF. CDR3 nucleotide sequence: TGCAGTGCTAGGCCCTCGACTACCCATCGGGAGACCCAGTACTTC.